Listed here are 3 T cell receptor delta chains from one sample, sequenced in a study of gammadelta T cells in human blood. TCRdb reapplied CATT to the RT-PCR reads. The sample holds about 1,800 delta-chain clones, approximately 6.2% seen once. The source material was non-Vgamma9Vdelta2 gamma-delta T cells from fetal blood. These receptors were collected from a human fetus.

Comment on this clone: A far more abundant clone sits one base away, making this likely a read error. The chain is built from TRDV1 and TRDJ2; 10 positions agree with TRDD3. The J gene was missing in TCRdb and was found by matching the end of the DNA to germline. Trimming took 4 bases from V and 8 from J; bases not matched to a gene: 25. The CDR3 consists of 21 residues. Germline assignment: CDR1 TSWWSYY and CDR2 QGS. This CDR3 reads CALGGSFLWGICLLGGAQLFF. The CDR3 DNA is TGTGCTCTTGGGGGTTCCTTCCTCTGGGGGATATGCCTGTTAGGTGGGGCACAACTCTTCTTT.

By its share, this clone is medium-sized. This sequence joins TRDV1 and TRDJ2, with TRDD3 matching over 8 bases. J was trimmed by 3 bases and V by 0 bases; bases with no gene match: 12. This CDR3 is 19 amino acids long. Looked up from germline, CDR1 is TSWWSYY and CDR2 is QGS. The CDR3 spells CALGELSILLGGLTAQLFF. CDR3 in DNA: TGTGCTCTTGGGGAACTCTCTATCCTACTGGGGGGCCTGACAGCACAACTCTTCTTT.

This clone has just a few counts. A much larger clone lies one base from this, so it may be a read error. The V call is TRDV3, the J call TRDJ2, with 10 bases lining up with TRDD3. Germline trimming cut 2 bases from V and 4 bases from J; bases unmatched to any gene: 7. CDR3 size: 15 residues. CDR1 TVYSNPD and CDR2 GDNSRS come from the germline V gene (reference sequence). The CDR3, as DNA: TGTGCCTTTGGGGGTGGGGGATACCAGACAGCACAACTCTTCTTT. This gives the protein CAFGGGGYQTAQLFF.